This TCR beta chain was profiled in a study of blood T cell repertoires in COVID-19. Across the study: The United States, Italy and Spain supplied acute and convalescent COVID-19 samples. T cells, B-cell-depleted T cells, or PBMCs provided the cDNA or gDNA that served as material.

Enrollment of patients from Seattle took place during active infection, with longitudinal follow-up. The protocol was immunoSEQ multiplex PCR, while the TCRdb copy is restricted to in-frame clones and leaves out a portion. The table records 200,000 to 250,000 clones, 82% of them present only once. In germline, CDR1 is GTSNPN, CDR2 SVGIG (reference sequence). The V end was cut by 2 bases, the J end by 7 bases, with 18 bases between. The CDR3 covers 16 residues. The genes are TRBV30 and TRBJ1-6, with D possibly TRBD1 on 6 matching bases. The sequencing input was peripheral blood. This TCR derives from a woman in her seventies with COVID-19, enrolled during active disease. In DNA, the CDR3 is TGTGCCTGGAGTAGGTTTGGGGCAGGGGAAAATTCACCCCTCCACTTT. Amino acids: CAWSRFGAGENSPLHF.